The present entry profiles one TCR beta chain with its context. This entry belongs to a study of technical replicates of blood from a handful of donors. Assay used: immunoSEQ multiplex PCR; TCRdb lists only in-frame clones, some missing. The sample has about 88,000 clones; about nine tenths are singletons. The CDR3 runs 14 residues. Trimming at V came to 4 bases and at J to 6 bases, leaving 6 bases not matched to a gene. The germline gives CDR1 SQVTM, CDR2 ANQGSEA. The sample taken for sequencing was T cells isolated from PBMCs. The chain joins TRBV29-1 to TRBJ2-1, with TRBD2 matching 10 bases. The receptor's source is a human donor in good health. The chain's CDR3 is CSVGGTSGINEQFF. The CDR3 DNA follows: TGCAGCGTTGGTGGTACTAGCGGGATCAATGAGCAGTTCTTC.